This T cell receptor beta chain was found in a study of T cell responses to AZD1222 COVID-19 vaccine. Findings and limits, study-wide: White British ancestry dominated among donors, who included more females, and clonal diversity was possibly underestimated. Two AZD1222 administrations were followed by greater Spike-specific TCR breadth and depth. The repertoires were collected only after the peak T cell response.

On this clone: Antigen specificity is unknown.

The protocol was immunoSEQ multiplex PCR, while the TCRdb copy is restricted to in-frame clones and leaves out a portion. Of 150,000 to 200,000 clones in the sample, about 90% were seen once. Germline V gives CDR1 MNHEY, CDR2 SVGEGT. The V gene end was trimmed by 6 bases and the J gene end by 0 bases; junction bases not matched to a gene: 8. CDR3 size: 17 residues. Sequenced material: peripheral blood, taken 28 days after the second AZD1222 dose. This receptor was taken from an adult who received the AZD1222 COVID-19 vaccine. J is TRBJ2-3 and V is TRBV6-2 or TRBV6-3; 11 positions match TRBD2. The CDR3 region has the DNA TGTGCCAGCAGCCGAGGACTAGCGGGTTCTAGCACAGATACGCAGTATTTT. It encodes CASSRGLAGSSTDTQYF.